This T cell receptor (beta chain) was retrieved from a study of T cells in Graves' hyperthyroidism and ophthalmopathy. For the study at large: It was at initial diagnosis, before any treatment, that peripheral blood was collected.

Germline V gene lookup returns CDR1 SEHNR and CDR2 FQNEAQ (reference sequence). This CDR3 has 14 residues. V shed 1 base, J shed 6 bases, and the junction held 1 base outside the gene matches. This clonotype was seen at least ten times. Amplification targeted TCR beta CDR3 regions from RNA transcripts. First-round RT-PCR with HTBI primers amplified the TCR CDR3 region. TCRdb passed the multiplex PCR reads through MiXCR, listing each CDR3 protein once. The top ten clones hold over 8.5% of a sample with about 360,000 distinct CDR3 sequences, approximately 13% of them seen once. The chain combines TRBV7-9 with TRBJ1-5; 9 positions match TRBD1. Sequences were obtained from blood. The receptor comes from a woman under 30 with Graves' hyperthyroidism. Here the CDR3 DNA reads TGTGCCAGCAGCTTAGAGACAGGGGGTCAGCCCCAGCATTTT. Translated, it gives CASSLETGGQPQHF.